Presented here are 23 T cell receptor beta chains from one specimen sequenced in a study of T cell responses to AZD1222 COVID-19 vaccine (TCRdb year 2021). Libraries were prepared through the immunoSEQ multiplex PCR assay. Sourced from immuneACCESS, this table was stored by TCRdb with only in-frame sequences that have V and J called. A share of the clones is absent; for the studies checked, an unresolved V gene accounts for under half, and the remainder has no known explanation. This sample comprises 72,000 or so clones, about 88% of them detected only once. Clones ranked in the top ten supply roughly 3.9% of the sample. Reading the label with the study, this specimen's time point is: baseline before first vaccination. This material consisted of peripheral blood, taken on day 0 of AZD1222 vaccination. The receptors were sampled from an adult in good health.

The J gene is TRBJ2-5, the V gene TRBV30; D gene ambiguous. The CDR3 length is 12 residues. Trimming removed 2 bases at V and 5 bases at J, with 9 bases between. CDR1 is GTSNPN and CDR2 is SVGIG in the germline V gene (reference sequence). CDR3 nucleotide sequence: TGTGCCTGGAGTCTCTTGGGGGAGACCCAGTACTTC. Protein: CAWSLLGETQYF.

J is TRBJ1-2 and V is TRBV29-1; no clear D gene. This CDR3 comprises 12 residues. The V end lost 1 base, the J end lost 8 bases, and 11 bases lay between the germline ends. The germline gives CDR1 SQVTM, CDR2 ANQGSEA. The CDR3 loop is CSVEAGAPGYTF. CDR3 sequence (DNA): TGCAGCGTTGAAGCAGGAGCTCCCGGCTACACCTTC.

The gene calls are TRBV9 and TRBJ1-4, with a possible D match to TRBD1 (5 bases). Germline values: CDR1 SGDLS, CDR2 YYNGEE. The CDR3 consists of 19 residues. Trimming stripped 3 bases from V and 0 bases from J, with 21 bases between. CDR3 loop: CASSEFPNEGTSTNEKLFF. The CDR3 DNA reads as TGTGCCAGCAGCGAGTTCCCCAATGAGGGGACCTCAACTAATGAAAAACTGTTTTTT.

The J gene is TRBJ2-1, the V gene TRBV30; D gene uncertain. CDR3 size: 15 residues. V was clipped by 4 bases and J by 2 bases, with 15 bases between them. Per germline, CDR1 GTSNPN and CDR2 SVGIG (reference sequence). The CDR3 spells CAWNPRPGAYNEQFF. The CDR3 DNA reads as TGTGCCTGGAATCCTCGACCAGGAGCCTACAATGAGCAGTTCTTC.

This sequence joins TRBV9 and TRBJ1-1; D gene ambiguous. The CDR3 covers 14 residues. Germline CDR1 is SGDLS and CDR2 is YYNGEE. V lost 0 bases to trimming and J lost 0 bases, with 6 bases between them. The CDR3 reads CASSVAGLNTEAFF. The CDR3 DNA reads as TGTGCCAGCAGCGTAGCCGGACTGAACACTGAAGCTTTCTTT.

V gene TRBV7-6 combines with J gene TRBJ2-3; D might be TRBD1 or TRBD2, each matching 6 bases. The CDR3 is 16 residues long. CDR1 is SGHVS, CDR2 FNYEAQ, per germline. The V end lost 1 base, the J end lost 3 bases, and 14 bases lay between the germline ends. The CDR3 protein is CASSLEEGGGTDTQYF. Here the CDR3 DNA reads TGTGCCAGCAGCTTAGAGGAGGGGGGAGGTACAGATACGCAGTATTTT.

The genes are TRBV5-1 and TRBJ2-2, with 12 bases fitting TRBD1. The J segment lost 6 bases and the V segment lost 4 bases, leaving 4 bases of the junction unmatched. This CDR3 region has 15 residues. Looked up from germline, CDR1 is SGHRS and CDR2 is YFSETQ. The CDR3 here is CASSRRDRGPGELFF. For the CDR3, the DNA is TGCGCCAGCAGCCGCCGGGACAGGGGGCCCGGGGAGCTGTTTTTT.

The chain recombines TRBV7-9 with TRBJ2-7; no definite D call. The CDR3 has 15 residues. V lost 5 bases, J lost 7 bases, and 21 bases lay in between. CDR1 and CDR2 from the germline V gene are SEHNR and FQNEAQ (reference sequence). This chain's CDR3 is CASSRTTDRLREQYF. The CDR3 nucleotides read TGTGCCAGCAGCCGGACCACCGATCGCCTCAGGGAGCAGTACTTC. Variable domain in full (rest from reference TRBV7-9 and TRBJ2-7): DTGVSQNPRHKITKRGQNVTFRCDPISEHNRLYWYRQTLGQGPEFLTYFQNEAQLEKSRLLSDRFSAERPKGSFSTLEIQRTEQGDSAMYLCASSRTTDRLREQYFGPGTRLTVT.

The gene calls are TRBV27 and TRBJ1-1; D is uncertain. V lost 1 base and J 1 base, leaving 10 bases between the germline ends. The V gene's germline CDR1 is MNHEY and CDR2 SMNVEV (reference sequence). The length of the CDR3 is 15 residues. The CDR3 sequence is CASSLYRGTNTEAFF. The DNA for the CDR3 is TGTGCCAGCAGTTTATATCGGGGAACGAACACTGAAGCTTTCTTT.

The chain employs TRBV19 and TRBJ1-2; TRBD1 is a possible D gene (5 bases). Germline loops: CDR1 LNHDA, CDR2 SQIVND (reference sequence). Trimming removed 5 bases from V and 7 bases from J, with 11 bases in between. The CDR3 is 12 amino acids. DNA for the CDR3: TGTGCCAGTAGTTGGGGGATCGGTGGCTACACCTTC. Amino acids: CASSWGIGGYTF.

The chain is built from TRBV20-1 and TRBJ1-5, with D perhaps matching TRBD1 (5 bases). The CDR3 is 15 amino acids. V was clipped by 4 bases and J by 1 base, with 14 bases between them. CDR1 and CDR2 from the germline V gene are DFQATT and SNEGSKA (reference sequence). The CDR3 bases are TGCAGTGCTACTGACACGAGGGGAAGCAATCAGCCCCAGCATTTT. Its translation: CSATDTRGSNQPQHF.

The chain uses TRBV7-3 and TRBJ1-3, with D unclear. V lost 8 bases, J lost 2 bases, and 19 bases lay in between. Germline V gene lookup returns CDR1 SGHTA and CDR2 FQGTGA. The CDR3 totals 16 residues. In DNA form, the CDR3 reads TGTGCCAGCCGGTCCTCACCGACCCGAACTGGAAACACCATATATTTT. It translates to CASRSSPTRTGNTIYF.

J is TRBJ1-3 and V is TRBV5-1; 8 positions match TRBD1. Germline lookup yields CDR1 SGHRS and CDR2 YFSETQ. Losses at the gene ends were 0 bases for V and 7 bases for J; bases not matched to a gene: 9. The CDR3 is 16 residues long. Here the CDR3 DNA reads TGCGCCAGCAGCTTGGTCCCCGGGACAGGATTGAACACCATATATTTT. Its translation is CASSLVPGTGLNTIYF.

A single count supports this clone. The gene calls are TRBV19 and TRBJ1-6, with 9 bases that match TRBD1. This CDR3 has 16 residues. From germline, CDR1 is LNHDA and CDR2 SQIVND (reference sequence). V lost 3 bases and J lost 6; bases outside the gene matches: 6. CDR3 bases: TGTGCCAGTAGTATCGCCCCGGACAGGGGTAATTCACCCCTCCACTTT. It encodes CASSIAPDRGNSPLHF.

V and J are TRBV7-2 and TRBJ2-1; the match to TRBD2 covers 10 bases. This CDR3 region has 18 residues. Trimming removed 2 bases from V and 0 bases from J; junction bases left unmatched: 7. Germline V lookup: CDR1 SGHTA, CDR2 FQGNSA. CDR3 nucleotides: TGTGCCAGCAGCTTAATGGGTACTAGCGGGATCTCCTACAATGAGCAGTTCTTC. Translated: CASSLMGTSGISYNEQFF.

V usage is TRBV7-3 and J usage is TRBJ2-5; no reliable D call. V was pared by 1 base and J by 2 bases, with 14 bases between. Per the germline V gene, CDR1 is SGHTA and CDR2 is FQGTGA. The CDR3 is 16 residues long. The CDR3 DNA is TGTGCCAGCAGCTTAAACCCCCCCAGCCTACAAGAGACCCAGTACTTC. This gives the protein CASSLNPPSLQETQYF.

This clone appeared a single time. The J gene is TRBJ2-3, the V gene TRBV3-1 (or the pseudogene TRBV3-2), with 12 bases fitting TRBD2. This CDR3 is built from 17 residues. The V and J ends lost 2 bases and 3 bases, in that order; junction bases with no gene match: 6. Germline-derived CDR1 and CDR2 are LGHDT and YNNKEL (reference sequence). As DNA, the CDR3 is TGTGCCAGCAGCCAAACGACTAGCGGGAGTAGGACAGATACGCAGTATTTT. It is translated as CASSQTTSGSRTDTQYF.

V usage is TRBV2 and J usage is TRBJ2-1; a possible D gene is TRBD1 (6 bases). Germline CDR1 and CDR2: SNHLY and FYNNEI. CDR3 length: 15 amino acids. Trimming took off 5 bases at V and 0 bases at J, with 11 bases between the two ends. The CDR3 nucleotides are TGTGCCAGCAGTACAGGGAAAGGCTCCTACAATGAGCAGTTCTTC. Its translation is CASSTGKGSYNEQFF. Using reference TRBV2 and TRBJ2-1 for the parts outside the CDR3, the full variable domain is EPEVTQTPSHQVTQMGQEVILRCVPISNHLYFYWYRQILGQKVEFLVSFYNNEISEKSEIFDDQFSVERPDGSNFTLKIRSTKLEDSAMYFCASSTGKGSYNEQFFGPGTRLTVL.

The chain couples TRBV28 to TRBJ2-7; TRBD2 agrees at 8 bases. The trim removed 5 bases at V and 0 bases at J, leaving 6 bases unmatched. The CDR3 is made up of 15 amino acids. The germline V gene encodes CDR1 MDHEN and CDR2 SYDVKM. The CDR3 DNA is TGTGCCAGCAGTCAAAGCGGGAGTTACTCCTACGAGCAGTACTTC. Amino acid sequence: CASSQSGSYSYEQYF.

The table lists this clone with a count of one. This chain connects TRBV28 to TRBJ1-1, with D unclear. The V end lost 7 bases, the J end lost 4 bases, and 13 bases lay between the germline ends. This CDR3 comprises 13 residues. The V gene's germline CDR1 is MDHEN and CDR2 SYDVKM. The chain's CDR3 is CASNLGGGTEAFF. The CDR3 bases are TGTGCCAGCAACTTAGGAGGAGGCACTGAAGCTTTCTTT.

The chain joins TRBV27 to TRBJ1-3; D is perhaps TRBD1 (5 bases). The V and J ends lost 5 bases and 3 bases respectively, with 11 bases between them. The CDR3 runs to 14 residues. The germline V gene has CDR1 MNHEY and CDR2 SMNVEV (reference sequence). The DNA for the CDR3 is TGTGCCAGCAGTCCTTGGGACGGTGGAAACACCATATATTTT. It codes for CASSPWDGGNTIYF.

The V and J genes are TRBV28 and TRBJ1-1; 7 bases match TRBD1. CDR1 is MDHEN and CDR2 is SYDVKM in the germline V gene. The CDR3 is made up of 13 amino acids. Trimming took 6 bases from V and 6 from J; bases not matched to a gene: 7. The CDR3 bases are TGTGCCAGCAGGAGACAGGGCGGCTCTGAAGCTTTCTTT. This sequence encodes CASRRQGGSEAFF.

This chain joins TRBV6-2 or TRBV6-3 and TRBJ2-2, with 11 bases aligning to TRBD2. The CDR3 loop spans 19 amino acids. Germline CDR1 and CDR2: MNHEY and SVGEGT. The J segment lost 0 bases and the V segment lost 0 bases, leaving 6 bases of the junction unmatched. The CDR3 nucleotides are TGTGCCAGCAGTTACTCAGGGACTAGCGGAGTCGCGAACACCGGGGAGCTGTTTTTT. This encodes CASSYSGTSGVANTGELFF.